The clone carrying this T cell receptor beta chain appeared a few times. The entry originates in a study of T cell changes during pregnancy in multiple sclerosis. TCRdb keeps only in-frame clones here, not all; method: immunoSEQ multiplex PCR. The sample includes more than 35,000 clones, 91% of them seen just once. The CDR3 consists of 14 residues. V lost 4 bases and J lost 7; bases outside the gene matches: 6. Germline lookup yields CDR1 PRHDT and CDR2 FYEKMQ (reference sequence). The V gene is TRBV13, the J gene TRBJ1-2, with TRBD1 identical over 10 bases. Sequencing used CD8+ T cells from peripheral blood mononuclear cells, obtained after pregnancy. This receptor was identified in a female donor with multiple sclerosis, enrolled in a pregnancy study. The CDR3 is CASSSFGTGVGYTF. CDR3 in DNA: TGTGCCAGCAGCTCTTTTGGGACAGGGGTTGGCTACACCTTC.